The 16 T cell receptor beta chains in this list originate from one sample, sequenced in a study of CD8 T cells in ankylosing spondylitis. TCRdb passed the 5' RACE reads through MiXCR, listing each CDR3 protein once. The sample records about 270,000 distinct CDR3 sequences, 32% being singletons. The sequenced sample was blood, either unsorted or a sorted T cell fraction (not recorded which). These receptors came from a male donor with ankylosing spondylitis or in good health (not recorded which).

The chain uses TRBV18 and TRBJ2-5, with TRBD1 identical over 8 bases. Germline CDR1 and CDR2: KGHSH and LQKENI. The CDR3 totals 14 residues. J was trimmed by 3 bases and V by 3 bases; bases with no gene match: 3. CDR3 region: CASSPQQGEETQYF. The CDR3, as DNA: TGTGCCAGCTCACCGCAACAGGGGGAAGAGACCCAGTACTTC.

This clonotype was observed a handful of times. The rearrangement uses TRBV10-3 and TRBJ1-2; TRBD1 might be the D (6 bases). Trimming pared 2 bases from V and 0 bases from J, leaving 13 bases between. Germline lookup yields CDR1 ENHRY and CDR2 SYGVKD. The CDR3 contains 16 residues. The CDR3 bases are TGTGCCATCAGTGAGGGGTTGGGGACAACTAACTATGGCTACACCTTC. It translates to CAISEGLGTTNYGYTF.

The sample holds a few counts of this clonotype. The rearrangement links TRBV7-9 to TRBJ1-6; possibly TRBD1 for D (5 bases). Germline lookup yields CDR1 SEHNR and CDR2 FQNEAQ (reference sequence). Trimming removed 5 bases at V and 10 bases at J, with 18 bases between. There are 15 residues in the CDR3. CDR3 in DNA: TGTGCCAGCAGCCAAGGGGTGGGGTTGAGATCACCCCTCCACTTT. Its protein product is CASSQGVGLRSPLHF.

This clonotype was observed a few times. The chain has TRBV12-3 or TRBV12-4 and TRBJ2-2, with a possible D match to TRBD1 (6 bases). The ends were cut back, 6 bases at V and 5 bases at J, with 13 bases in the middle. The CDR3 consists of 14 residues. This CDR3 is CASRSTTGTGELFF. For the CDR3, the DNA is TGTGCCAGCAGGTCCACTACAGGGACCGGGGAGCTGTTTTTT.

This clonotype was seen ten or more times. The chain recombines TRBV20-1 with TRBJ2-1, with D tentatively TRBD2 (5 bases). This CDR3 region has 12 residues. The ends were cut back, 2 bases at V and 12 bases at J, with 14 bases in the middle. Germline V CDR1 and CDR2: DFQATT, SNEGSKA (reference sequence). DNA of the CDR3: TGCAGTGCTAGACCCCGGGGATTCGGGCAGTTCTTC. Its translation: CSARPRGFGQFF.

The CDR3: CATSRDQAGDTQYF. DNA for the CDR3: TGTGCCACCAGCAGAGATCAAGCAGGAGATACGCAGTATTTT. The rearrangement joins TRBV15 to TRBJ2-3; D is unclear. V shed 0 bases and J shed 5 bases, with 9 bases lying between them. CDR1 LNHNV and CDR2 YYDKDF come from the germline V gene (reference sequence). The CDR3 length is 14 residues.

The chain has TRBV15 and TRBJ2-5, with a weak D call TRBD2 (5 bases). The CDR3 has 13 amino acids. V lost 6 bases and J 4 bases, leaving 12 bases between the germline ends. Germline V lookup: CDR1 LNHNV, CDR2 YYDKDF (reference sequence). The chain's CDR3 is CATREVYAETQYF. The CDR3 bases are TGTGCCACCAGGGAGGTGTACGCAGAGACCCAGTACTTC.

The chain couples TRBV12-3 or TRBV12-4 to TRBJ1-1; TRBD1 matches at 7 bases. Germline trimming cut 5 bases from V and 1 base from J; bases unmatched to any gene: 1. This CDR3 region has 13 residues. The CDR3 is CASSGTENTEAFF. The CDR3 DNA reads TGTGCCAGCAGTGGGACAGAGAACACTGAAGCTTTCTTT.

V is TRBV7-6 and J is TRBJ1-2; D unclear. CDR1 and CDR2 from the germline V gene are SGHVS and FNYEAQ. The CDR3 has 15 amino acids. The V end was cut by 0 bases, the J end by 8 bases, with 16 bases between. In nucleotides, the CDR3 is TGTGCCAGCAGCTTAGCGCAAAGAGAGGTGGGAGGCTACACCTTC. The encoded protein is CASSLAQREVGGYTF.

This clonotype has a handful of counts. The CDR3 nucleotides read TGCAGCGTTGAAGGTGTGGGGGCGGGGGCCACAGATACGCAGTATTTT. As protein: CSVEGVGAGATDTQYF. This rearrangement joins TRBV29-1 to TRBJ2-3, with D possibly matching TRBD2 (7 bases). The CDR3 contains 16 residues. Germline CDR1 reads SQVTM; CDR2 reads ANQGSEA. V lost 1 base and J 2 bases, leaving 16 bases between the germline ends.

This clonotype was seen a few times. J is TRBJ2-5 and V is TRBV28; 12 bases agree with TRBD2. V gave up 1 base and J gave up 3 bases; unmatched junction bases: 3. Germline CDR1 MDHEN, CDR2 SYDVKM. The CDR3 consists of 16 residues. The CDR3 nucleotides read TGTGCCAGCAGTTTATCGGCTAGCGGGGGGGAAGAGACCCAGTACTTC. This translates into CASSLSASGGEETQYF. Using reference TRBV28 and TRBJ2-5 for the parts outside the CDR3, the full variable domain is DVKVTQSSRYLVKRTGEKVFLECVQDMDHENMFWYRQDPGLGLRLIYFSYDVKMKEKGDIPEGYSVSREKKERFSLILESASTNQTSMYLCASSLSASGGEETQYFGPGTRLLVL.

This chain joins TRBV19 and TRBJ2-2; no definite D call. The CDR3 extends over 11 amino acids. Trimming took 6 bases from V and 3 from J, leaving 2 bases between them. Germline CDR1 is LNHDA and CDR2 is SQIVND (reference sequence). The chain's CDR3 is CASRDTGELFF. The CDR3 DNA reads as TGTGCCAGTAGAGACACCGGGGAGCTGTTTTTT.

This clonotype was seen only a few times. V usage is TRBV7-2 and J usage is TRBJ2-3, with D unclear. This CDR3 has 13 amino acids. In germline, CDR1 is SGHTA, CDR2 FQGNSA. V gave up 5 bases and J gave up 4 bases, with 10 bases separating them. The CDR3 nucleotides read TGTGCCAGCAGCCCCAGGTTTGCAGATACGCAGTATTTT. This translates into CASSPRFADTQYF. Based on the CDR3 plus reference TRBV7-2 and TRBJ2-3, the full variable domain is GAGVSQSPSNKVTEKGKDVELRCDPISGHTALYWYRQSLGQGLEFLIYFQGNSAPDKSGLPSDRFSAERTGGSVSTLTIQRTQQEDSAVYLCASSPRFADTQYFGPGTRLTVL.

This chain uses TRBV20-1 with TRBJ2-4; no firm D call. CDR1 is DFQATT, CDR2 SNEGSKA, per germline (reference sequence). The CDR3 runs 12 residues. V was shortened by 5 bases and J by 0 bases, with 5 bases between the two germline ends. In DNA, the CDR3 is TGCAGTGCTGAGGAAGCCAAAAACATTCAGTACTTC. It encodes CSAEEAKNIQYF.

This chain connects TRBV5-1 to TRBJ2-2; 11 bases fit TRBD2. CDR1 is SGHRS, CDR2 YFSETQ, per germline. The CDR3 is 16 residues long. The ends lost 4 bases at V and 3 bases at J; junction bases unmatched: 5. CDR3 sequence reads: CASSVELAGDTGELFF. CDR3 DNA sequence: TGCGCCAGCAGCGTAGAACTAGCGGGGGACACCGGGGAGCTGTTTTTT. The full variable domain, completed using reference TRBV5-1 and TRBJ2-2, is KAGVTQTPRYLIKTRGQQVTLSCSPISGHRSVSWYQQTPGQGLQFLFEYFSETQRNKGNFPGRFSGRQFSNSRSEMNVSTLELGDSALYLCASSVELAGDTGELFFGEGSRLTVL.

This clonotype was picked up a small number of times. CDR3 sequence (DNA): TGTGCCACCTTACCGGGACAGGGGCGGGATGAGCAGTTCTTC. Translated: CATLPGQGRDEQFF. This sequence joins TRBV10-3 and TRBJ2-1, with TRBD1 matching over 10 bases. The germline V gene has CDR1 ENHRY and CDR2 SYGVKD. The junction had 11 bases not matched to a gene; V was cut back by 10 bases and J by 8 bases. There are 14 residues in the CDR3.